Below, 5 T cell receptor beta chains from the same sample are listed, as sequenced in a study of beta chain features in type 1 diabetes. Points from the study as a whole: Shorter TCRB CDR3s, moderately but significantly so, marked every one of the four CD4+ subsets in Type 1 diabetes patients.

Their antigens remain unidentified. Investigators reverse transcribed all isolated RNA, so they sequenced expressed TCRB transcripts. The repertoire was sequenced with immunoSEQ multiplex PCR; TCRdb's copy has only in-frame clones and lacks some. The repertoire has 600,000 to 700,000 clones, roughly an eighth of them found once; the top ten carry roughly 0.11%. Sequenced: naive CD4+ T cells from blood. All receptors derive from a man aged 25 to 40 with type 1 diabetes.

The chain recombines TRBV6-6 with TRBJ2-5; D remains ambiguous. This CDR3 is built from 11 residues. The V end was cut by 5 bases, the J end by 2 bases, with 3 bases between. Germline V gene lookup returns CDR1 MNHNY and CDR2 SVGAGI (reference sequence). The CDR3 loop reads CASSNQETQYF. Written as DNA, the CDR3 is TGTGCCAGCAGTAATCAAGAGACCCAGTACTTC.

This sequence joins TRBV7-7 and TRBJ2-1; 7 nucleotides align to TRBD2. The CDR3 contains 15 residues. V shed 5 bases, J shed 4 bases, and the junction held 8 bases outside the gene matches. CDR1 SSHAT and CDR2 FNYEAQ come from the germline V gene (reference sequence). CDR3 sequence: CASSPSAGVYNEQFF. Written as DNA, the CDR3 is TGTGCCAGCAGCCCCTCTGCGGGAGTATACAATGAGCAGTTCTTC.

The chain joins TRBV10-3 to TRBJ1-5, with TRBD1 matching 8 bases. CDR3 length: 13 residues. Germline trimming cut 6 bases from V and 5 bases from J; bases unmatched to any gene: 3. Germline loops: CDR1 ENHRY, CDR2 SYGVKD. The CDR3: CAISGQGDQPQHF. The CDR3 coding sequence is TGTGCCATCAGCGGACAGGGAGATCAGCCCCAGCATTTT.

This clone turned up a few times. V is TRBV30 and J is TRBJ2-7; D not certain. V dropped 2 bases and J dropped 3 bases, with 14 bases sitting between them. This CDR3 contains 14 residues. Germline CDR1 GTSNPN, CDR2 SVGIG (reference sequence). CDR3 nucleotide sequence: TGTGCCTGGAGTCAACTACTTGGCGGCTACGAGCAGTACTTC. Encoded protein: CAWSQLLGGYEQYF.

This clone was picked up a small number of times. The chain is built from TRBV4-3 and TRBJ1-2, with D uncertain. The V end lost 2 bases, the J end lost 8 bases, and 18 bases lay between the germline ends. The CDR3 is made up of 15 amino acids. CDR1 is LGHNA and CDR2 is YSLEER in the germline V gene. The CDR3 coding sequence is TGCGCCAGCAGCCAATCCCGGGAGGGAAGAGGAGGCTACACCTTC. Protein sequence: CASSQSREGRGGYTF.